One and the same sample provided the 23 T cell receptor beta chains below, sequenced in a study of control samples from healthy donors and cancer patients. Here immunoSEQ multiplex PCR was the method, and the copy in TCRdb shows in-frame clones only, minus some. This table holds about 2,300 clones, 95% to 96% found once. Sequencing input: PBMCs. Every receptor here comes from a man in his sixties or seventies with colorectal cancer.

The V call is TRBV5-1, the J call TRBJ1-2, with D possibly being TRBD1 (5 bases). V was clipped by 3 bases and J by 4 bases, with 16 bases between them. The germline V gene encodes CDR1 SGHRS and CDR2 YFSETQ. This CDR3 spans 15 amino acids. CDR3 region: CASSSTAGSSYGYTF. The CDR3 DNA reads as TGCGCCAGCAGCTCGACGGCAGGGTCGTCCTATGGCTACACCTTC.

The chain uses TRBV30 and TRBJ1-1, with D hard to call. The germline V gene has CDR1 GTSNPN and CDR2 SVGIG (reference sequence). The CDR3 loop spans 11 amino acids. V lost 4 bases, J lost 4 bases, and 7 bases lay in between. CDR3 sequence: CAWIATTEAFF. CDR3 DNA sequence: TGTGCCTGGATAGCCACCACTGAAGCTTTCTTT.

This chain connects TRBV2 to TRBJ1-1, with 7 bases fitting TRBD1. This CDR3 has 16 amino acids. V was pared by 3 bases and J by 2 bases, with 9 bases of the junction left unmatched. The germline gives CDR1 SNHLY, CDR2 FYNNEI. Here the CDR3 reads CASSDGRGQDNTEAFF. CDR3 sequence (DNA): TGTGCCAGCAGTGATGGTAGGGGGCAGGATAACACTGAAGCTTTCTTT.

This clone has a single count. The CDR3 DNA sequence: TGTGCCAGCAGCCAAGAGAGGCCGACTATGGCAGATACGCAGTATTTT. Amino acid sequence: CASSQERPTMADTQYF. This chain connects TRBV3-1 (or the pseudogene TRBV3-2) to TRBJ2-3; D is perhaps TRBD2 (5 bases). Germline V CDR1 and CDR2: LGHDT, YNNKEL (reference sequence). The V end lost 0 bases, the J end lost 4 bases, and 14 bases lay between the germline ends. The CDR3 contains 16 residues.

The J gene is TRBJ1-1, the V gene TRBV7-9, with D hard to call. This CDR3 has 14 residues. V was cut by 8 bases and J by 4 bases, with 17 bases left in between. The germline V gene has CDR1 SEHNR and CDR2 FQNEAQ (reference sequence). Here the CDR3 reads CASATGIYGTEAFF. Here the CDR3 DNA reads TGTGCCAGCGCGACGGGGATTTACGGCACTGAAGCTTTCTTT.

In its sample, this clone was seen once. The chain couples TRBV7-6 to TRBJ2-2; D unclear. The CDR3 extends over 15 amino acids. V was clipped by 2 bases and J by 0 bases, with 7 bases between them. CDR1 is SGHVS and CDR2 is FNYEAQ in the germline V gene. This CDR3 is CASSLNEANTGELFF. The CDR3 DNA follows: TGTGCCAGCAGCTTAAATGAGGCGAACACCGGGGAGCTGTTTTTT.

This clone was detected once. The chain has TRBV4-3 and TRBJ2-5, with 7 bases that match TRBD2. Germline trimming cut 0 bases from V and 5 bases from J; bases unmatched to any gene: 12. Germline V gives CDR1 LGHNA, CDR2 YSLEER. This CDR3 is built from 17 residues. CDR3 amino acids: CASSQEWWQRGQETQYF. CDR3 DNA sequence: TGCGCCAGCAGCCAAGAGTGGTGGCAGCGGGGCCAGGAGACCCAGTACTTC.

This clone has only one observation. The CDR3 protein is CASRPPGHYTGELFF. CDR3 bases: TGTGCCAGCCGCCCCCCGGGACATTACACCGGGGAGCTGTTTTTT. This chain links TRBV7-2 with TRBJ2-2, with D perhaps matching TRBD1 (6 bases). V was trimmed by 8 bases and J by 3 bases, leaving 16 bases between them. Germline V gene data show CDR1 as SGHTA and CDR2 as FQGNSA. The CDR3 length is 15 residues. Supplemented by reference TRBV7-2 and TRBJ2-2, the full variable domain reads GAGVSQSPSNKVTEKGKDVELRCDPISGHTALYWYRQSLGQGLEFLIYFQGNSAPDKSGLPSDRFSAERTGGSVSTLTIQRTQQEDSAVYLCASRPPGHYTGELFFGEGSRLTVL.

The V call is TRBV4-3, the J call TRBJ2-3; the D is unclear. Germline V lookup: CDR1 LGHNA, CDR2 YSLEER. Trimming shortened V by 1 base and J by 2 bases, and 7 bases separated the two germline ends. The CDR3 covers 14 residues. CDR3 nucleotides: TGCGCCAGCAGCCAAGCTATGCACACAGATACGCAGTATTTT. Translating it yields CASSQAMHTDTQYF.

In DNA, the CDR3 is TGTGCCAGCAGCCAAGCCATGGCAGGCACCGGGGAGCTGTTTTTT. Translated: CASSQAMAGTGELFF. This chain joins TRBV4-2 and TRBJ2-2; unclear D gene. There are 15 residues in the CDR3. V was shortened by 1 base and J by 4 bases, with 10 bases between the two germline ends. Germline V gene data show CDR1 as LGHNA and CDR2 as YNFKEQ.

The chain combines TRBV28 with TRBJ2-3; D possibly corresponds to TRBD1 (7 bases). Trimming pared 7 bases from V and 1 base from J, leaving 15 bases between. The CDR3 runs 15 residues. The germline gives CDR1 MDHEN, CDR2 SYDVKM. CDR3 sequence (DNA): TGTGCCAGCACCCCCGTCAGGGGGGGCACAGATACGCAGTATTTT. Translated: CASTPVRGGTDTQYF.

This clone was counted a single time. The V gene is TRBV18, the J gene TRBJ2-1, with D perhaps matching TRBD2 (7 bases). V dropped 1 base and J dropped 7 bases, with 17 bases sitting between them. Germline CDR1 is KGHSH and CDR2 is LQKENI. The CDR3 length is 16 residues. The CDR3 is CASSPLAGAMGNEQFF. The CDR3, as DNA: TGTGCCAGCTCACCACTTGCGGGGGCTATGGGAAATGAGCAGTTCTTC. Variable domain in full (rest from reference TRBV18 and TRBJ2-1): NAGVMQNPRHLVRRRGQEARLRCSPMKGHSHVYWYRQLPEEGLKFMVYLQKENIIDESGMPKERFSAEFPKEGPSILRIQQVVRGDSAAYFCASSPLAGAMGNEQFFGPGTRLTVL.

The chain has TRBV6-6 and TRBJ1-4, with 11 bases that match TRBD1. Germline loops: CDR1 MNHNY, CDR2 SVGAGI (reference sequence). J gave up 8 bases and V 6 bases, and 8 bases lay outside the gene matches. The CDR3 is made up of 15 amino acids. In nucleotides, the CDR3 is TGTGCCAGCAGACCGGGACAGGGGGTTGTCGAAAAACTGTTTTTT. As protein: CASRPGQGVVEKLFF.

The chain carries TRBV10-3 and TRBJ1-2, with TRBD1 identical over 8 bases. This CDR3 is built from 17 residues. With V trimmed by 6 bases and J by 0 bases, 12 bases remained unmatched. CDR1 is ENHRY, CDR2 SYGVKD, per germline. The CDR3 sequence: CAISAAGQGLANYGYTF. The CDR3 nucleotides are TGTGCCATCAGCGCCGCAGGACAGGGACTAGCTAACTATGGCTACACCTTC.

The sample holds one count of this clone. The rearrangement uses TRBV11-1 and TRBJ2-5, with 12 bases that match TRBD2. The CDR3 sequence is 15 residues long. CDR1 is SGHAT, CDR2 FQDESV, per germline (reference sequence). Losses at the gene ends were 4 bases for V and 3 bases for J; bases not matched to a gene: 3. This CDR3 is CASSYRTSGKETQYF. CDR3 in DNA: TGTGCCAGCAGCTACAGGACTAGCGGGAAAGAGACCCAGTACTTC.

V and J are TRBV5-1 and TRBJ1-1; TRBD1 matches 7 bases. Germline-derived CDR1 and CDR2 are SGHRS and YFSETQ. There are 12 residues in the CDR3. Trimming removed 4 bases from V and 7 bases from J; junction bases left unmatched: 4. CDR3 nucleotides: TGCGCCAGCAGCAGAGGGGGCATTGAAGCTTTCTTT. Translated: CASSRGGIEAFF.

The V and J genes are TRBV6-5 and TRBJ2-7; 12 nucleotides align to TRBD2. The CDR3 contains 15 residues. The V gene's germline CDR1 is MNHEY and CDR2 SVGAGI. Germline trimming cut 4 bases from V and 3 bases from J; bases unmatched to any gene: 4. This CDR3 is CASSSRTSGNYEQYF. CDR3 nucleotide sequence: TGTGCCAGCAGTTCACGGACTAGCGGGAACTACGAGCAGTACTTC.

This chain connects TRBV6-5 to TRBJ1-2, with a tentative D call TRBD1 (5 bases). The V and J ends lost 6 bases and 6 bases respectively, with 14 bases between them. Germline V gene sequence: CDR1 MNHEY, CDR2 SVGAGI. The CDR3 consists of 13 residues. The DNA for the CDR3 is TGTGCCAGCAGCTTACAGGTCGGGGATGGCTACACCTTC. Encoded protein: CASSLQVGDGYTF.

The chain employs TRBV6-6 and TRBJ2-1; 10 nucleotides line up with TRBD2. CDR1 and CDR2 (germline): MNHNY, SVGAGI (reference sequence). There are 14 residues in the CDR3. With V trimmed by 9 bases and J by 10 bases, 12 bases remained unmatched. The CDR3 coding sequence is TGTGCCAGTCGAGGAGCGGGGGGGCTAGGGGAGCAGTTCTTC. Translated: CASRGAGGLGEQFF.

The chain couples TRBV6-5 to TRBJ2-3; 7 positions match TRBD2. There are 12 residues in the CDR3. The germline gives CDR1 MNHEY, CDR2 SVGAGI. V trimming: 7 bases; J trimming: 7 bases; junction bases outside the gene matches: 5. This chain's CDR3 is CASTWDYYTQYF. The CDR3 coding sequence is TGTGCCAGCACCTGGGACTACTATACGCAGTATTTT.

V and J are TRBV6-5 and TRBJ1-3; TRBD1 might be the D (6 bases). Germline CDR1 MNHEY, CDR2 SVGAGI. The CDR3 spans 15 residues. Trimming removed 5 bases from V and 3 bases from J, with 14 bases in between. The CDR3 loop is CASSRGRDIGNTIYF. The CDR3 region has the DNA TGTGCCAGCAGTCGAGGCCGGGACATTGGAAACACCATATATTTT.

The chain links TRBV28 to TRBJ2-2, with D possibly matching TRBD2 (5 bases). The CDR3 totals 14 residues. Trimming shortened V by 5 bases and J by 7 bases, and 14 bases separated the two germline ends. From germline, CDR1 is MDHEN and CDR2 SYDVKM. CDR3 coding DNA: TGTGCCAGCAGTCGACGAGGGTGGAACGGGGAGCTGTTTTTT. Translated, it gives CASSRRGWNGELFF.

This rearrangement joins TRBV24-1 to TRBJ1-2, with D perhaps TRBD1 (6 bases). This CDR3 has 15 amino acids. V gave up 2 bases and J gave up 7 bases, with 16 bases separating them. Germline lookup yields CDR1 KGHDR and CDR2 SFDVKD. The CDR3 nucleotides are TGTGCCACCAGTGATTCGGGCAGGGGTTCGGGTGGCTACACCTTC. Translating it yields CATSDSGRGSGGYTF.